The 28 T cell receptor beta chains in this list originate from one sample, sequenced in a study of CD8+ T cells in alopecia areata. Isolated RNA was reverse transcribed into cDNA used as the sequencing template. Data came from immunoSEQ multiplex PCR; TCRdb stores just in-frame clones and leaves some out. The table shows about 190,000 clones, with 60% occurring only once. Regarding treatment: oral pan-JAK inhibitor, 5-10 mg twice daily. This specimen consisted of CD4+ T cells sorted from blood, obtained at week 4, from a patient treated with tofacitinib. The receptors shown here come from a human donor with alopecia areata.

The chain has TRBV4-3 and TRBJ2-3; D may match TRBD1 or TRBD2 (5 bases each). The CDR3 length is 15 residues. Germline V gene lookup returns CDR1 LGHNA and CDR2 YSLEER. Between the trimmed V and J ends, which lost 1 base and 2 bases, there was a span of 10 bases. CDR3 sequence: CASSQAAGTTDTQYF. CDR3 nucleotides: TGCGCCAGCAGCCAAGCTGCCGGGACCACAGATACGCAGTATTTT.

The chain employs TRBV29-1 and TRBJ2-1; 8 bases line up with TRBD2. J was trimmed by 7 bases and V by 4 bases; bases with no gene match: 9. Per germline, CDR1 SQVTM and CDR2 ANQGSEA. The CDR3 is 14 residues long. CDR3 sequence (DNA): TGCAGCGTTGTTCTTCAGCGGGAGTTGAATGAGCAGTTCTTC. Translation gives CSVVLQRELNEQFF.

In this sample, this clone turned up a few times. The V gene is TRBV4-1, the J gene TRBJ1-3; tentative D call: TRBD1 (6 bases). The germline V gene has CDR1 MGHRA and CDR2 YSYEKL. The CDR3 spans 17 residues. Trimming removed 2 bases at V and 4 bases at J, with 18 bases between. The CDR3 DNA sequence: TGCGCCAGCAGCCAAAGTCCGCCCGGGACATCCGGAAACACCATATATTTT. Its protein is CASSQSPPGTSGNTIYF.

This clone has a handful of counts. Other DNA sequences in this sample translate to the same CDR3. The V gene is TRBV5-1, the J gene TRBJ2-7; D uncertain. Germline values: CDR1 SGHRS, CDR2 YFSETQ. The CDR3 runs 12 residues. Trimming stripped 0 bases from V and 4 bases from J, with 5 bases between. CDR3 in amino acids: CASSLVPYEQYF. The DNA of the CDR3 is TGCGCCAGCAGCTTGGTCCCTTACGAGCAGTACTTC.

This clone was detected only a few times. The chain has TRBV19 and TRBJ2-1; 10 bases match TRBD2. V dropped 5 bases and J dropped 0; count of bases not matched to a gene: 7. Germline values: CDR1 LNHDA, CDR2 SQIVND (reference sequence). The CDR3 is 17 residues long. Here the CDR3 reads CASSPRIAGGSYNEQFF. CDR3 nucleotide sequence: TGTGCCAGTAGTCCTCGTATAGCGGGAGGCTCCTACAATGAGCAGTTCTTC.

This clone was seen only a few times. The rearrangement links TRBV30 to TRBJ2-7; no clear D gene. Germline values: CDR1 GTSNPN, CDR2 SVGIG (reference sequence). The CDR3 runs to 12 residues. V was pared by 2 bases and J by 0 bases, with 5 bases between. The CDR3 DNA sequence: TGTGCCTGGAGTCTTGGCTCCTACGAGCAGTACTTC. It translates to CAWSLGSYEQYF.

V gene TRBV15 combines with J gene TRBJ2-4; a weak D match, TRBD2 (5 bases). The CDR3 covers 15 residues. Germline-derived CDR1 and CDR2 are LNHNV and YYDKDF (reference sequence). Trimming pared 1 base from V and 1 base from J, leaving 8 bases between. CDR3 amino acids: CATSRAGNAKNIQYF. The CDR3 DNA reads TGTGCCACCAGCAGAGCCGGGAATGCCAAAAACATTCAGTACTTC.

On this clone itself: Other DNA sequences in this specimen translate into the identical CDR3. The rearrangement links TRBV9 to TRBJ2-1; 8 bases map to TRBD2. V lost 0 bases and J lost 3; bases outside the gene matches: 2. Germline V lookup: CDR1 SGDLS, CDR2 YYNGEE. The CDR3 is made up of 15 amino acids. The CDR3 nucleotides are TGTGCCAGCAGCGTAGAAAGCGGGAGCTACAATGAGCAGTTCTTC. Translation: CASSVESGSYNEQFF.

This clone was seen more than once but under ten times. The CDR3 region has the DNA TGCGCCAGCAGCTCGTGGGGCCTACACACCGGGGAGCTGTTTTTT. Amino acids: CASSSWGLHTGELFF. The V call is TRBV5-1, the J call TRBJ2-2; perhaps TRBD1 as D (5 bases). The CDR3 is 15 residues long. The germline gives CDR1 SGHRS, CDR2 YFSETQ. Deletions cut 3 bases from V and 3 bases from J, with 12 bases between.

The chain has TRBV4-3 and TRBJ2-5; weak D call: TRBD1 (6 bases). V lost 0 bases and J lost 7, with 15 bases in between. The CDR3 length is 15 residues. Germline V gives CDR1 LGHNA, CDR2 YSLEER. The CDR3: CASSQDGRGMGTQYF. The DNA for the CDR3 is TGCGCCAGCAGCCAAGACGGCAGGGGAATGGGGACCCAGTACTTC.

The chain is built from TRBV7-9 and TRBJ2-1; 12 nucleotides match TRBD2. CDR3 length: 18 amino acids. Germline loops: CDR1 SEHNR, CDR2 FQNEAQ (reference sequence). V lost 4 bases, J lost 5 bases, and 12 bases stayed unmatched. The CDR3 loop reads CASSSRLAGVWDNNEQFF. The CDR3 DNA follows: TGTGCCAGCAGCTCCCGACTAGCGGGAGTATGGGATAACAATGAGCAGTTCTTC.

Only a few counts were recorded for this clone. This sample also contains other DNA sequences that code for the same CDR3. The J gene is TRBJ2-2, the V gene TRBV6-6; D remains ambiguous. The CDR3 spans 11 residues. CDR1 MNHNY and CDR2 SVGAGI come from the germline V gene (reference sequence). Trimming stripped 6 bases from V and 1 base from J, with 0 bases between. The chain's CDR3 is CASRNTGELFF. The CDR3 region has the DNA TGTGCCAGCAGGAACACCGGGGAGCTGTTTTTT.

This clone was seen only once. The rearrangement uses TRBV11-2 and TRBJ1-1, with a possible D match to TRBD1 (6 bases). With 5 bases removed from V and 4 bases from J, the gap between germline ends came to 17 bases. From germline, CDR1 is SGHAT and CDR2 FQNNGV. The CDR3 consists of 15 residues. CDR3 protein: CASSTNRARSTEAFF. DNA of the CDR3: TGTGCCAGCAGCACCAACAGGGCTCGGAGCACTGAAGCTTTCTTT. The variable domain in full, completed from reference TRBV11-2 and TRBJ1-1, reads EAGVAQSPRYKIIEKRQSVAFWCNPISGHATLYWYQQILGQGPKLLIQFQNNGVVDDSQLPKDRFSAERLKGVDSTLKIQPAKLEDSAVYLCASSTNRARSTEAFFGQGTRLTVV.

In DNA form, the CDR3 reads TGTGCCAGCAGCTACAGGGCAGATACGCAGTATTTT. Translated, it gives CASSYRADTQYF. The gene calls are TRBV2 and TRBJ2-3; possible D gene TRBD1, 6 bases. Looked up from germline, CDR1 is SNHLY and CDR2 is FYNNEI. The ends were cut back, 6 bases at V and 4 bases at J, with 8 bases in the middle. This CDR3 is 12 amino acids long.

The V call is TRBV28, the J call TRBJ1-2, with 8 nucleotides matching TRBD1. This CDR3 has 15 amino acids. Trimming removed 6 bases from V and 7 bases from J; junction bases left unmatched: 13. Germline V gene lookup returns CDR1 MDHEN and CDR2 SYDVKM. Written as DNA, the CDR3 is TGTGCCAGCAGGATGACCGGGACAGGCGTCCCTGGCTACACCTTC. This encodes CASRMTGTGVPGYTF.

This sequence joins TRBV30 and TRBJ2-7; the D is unclear. The CDR3 loop spans 12 amino acids. Trimming shortened V by 3 bases and J by 4 bases, and 10 bases separated the two germline ends. CDR1 and CDR2 (germline): GTSNPN, SVGIG (reference sequence). As DNA, the CDR3 is TGTGCCTGGAGCTTTTCTCAATACGAGCAGTACTTC. Its protein is CAWSFSQYEQYF.

The chain uses TRBV4-1 and TRBJ2-4, with D perhaps assigned TRBD1 or TRBD2 (5 bases each). V gave up 2 bases and J gave up 4 bases, with 9 bases separating them. Germline assignment: CDR1 MGHRA and CDR2 YSYEKL. The CDR3 sequence is 14 residues long. CDR3 region: CASSQRDQKNIQYF. The CDR3 region has the DNA TGCGCCAGCAGCCAAAGGGACCAGAAAAACATTCAGTACTTC.

DNA for the CDR3: TGCAGCGCCGCGACTAGCGGGAGGTTCCCCTACAATGAGCAGTTCTTC. Protein sequence: CSAATSGRFPYNEQFF. The J gene is TRBJ2-1, the V gene TRBV29-1, with 13 nucleotides matching TRBD2. The CDR3 extends over 16 amino acids. Germline trimming cut 7 bases from V and 2 bases from J; bases unmatched to any gene: 8. Germline V gives CDR1 SQVTM, CDR2 ANQGSEA.

Only a few counts were recorded for this clone. The rearrangement joins TRBV2 to TRBJ2-1; 8 bases align to TRBD1. The CDR3 is 11 amino acids. The J segment lost 12 bases and the V segment lost 7 bases, leaving 5 bases of the junction unmatched. In germline, CDR1 is SNHLY, CDR2 FYNNEI. DNA of the CDR3: TGTGCCAGCATGACAGGGGCCATGCAGTTCTTC. Translation: CASMTGAMQFF.

This clone showed up just a few times. The CDR3 DNA reads TGCAGCGGAACCCATGGCTTCGGCAGCTATGAGCAGTTCTTC. It encodes CSGTHGFGSYEQFF. The gene calls are TRBV29-1 and TRBJ2-1; D ambiguous. The CDR3 loop spans 14 amino acids. Germline V CDR1 and CDR2: SQVTM, ANQGSEA. Trimming pared 7 bases from V and 8 bases from J, leaving 21 bases between.

V usage is TRBV6-5 and J usage is TRBJ1-5, with D possibly TRBD1 on 6 matching bases. CDR3 length equals 13 residues. The germline V gene encodes CDR1 MNHEY and CDR2 SVGAGI. Trimming pared 6 bases from V and 5 bases from J, leaving 11 bases between. The CDR3 DNA reads as TGTGCCAGCAGACATAGACAGGATCAGCCCCAGCATTTT. The encoded protein is CASRHRQDQPQHF.

This clone was counted a single time. V is TRBV2 and J is TRBJ1-4; D gene ambiguous. The CDR3 has 12 residues. CDR1 and CDR2 (germline): SNHLY, FYNNEI. V shed 8 bases and J shed 7 bases, with 11 bases lying between them. The CDR3 is CASRRVGEKLFF. The CDR3 nucleotides read TGTGCCAGCCGGCGTGTCGGTGAAAAACTGTTTTTT. The entire variable domain, with the rest obtained from reference TRBV2 and TRBJ1-4, is as follows: EPEVTQTPSHQVTQMGQEVILRCVPISNHLYFYWYRQILGQKVEFLVSFYNNEISEKSEIFDDQFSVERPDGSNFTLKIRSTKLEDSAMYFCASRRVGEKLFFGSGTQLSVL.

This chain joins TRBV7-2 and TRBJ2-7; D may correspond to TRBD1 or TRBD2 (5 bases each). The germline V gene has CDR1 SGHTA and CDR2 FQGNSA. V shed 5 bases and J shed 3 bases, with 17 bases lying between them. The CDR3 has 15 residues. CDR3: CASSQVGTYLYEQYF. CDR3 in DNA: TGTGCCAGCAGCCAGGTCGGGACCTACCTCTACGAGCAGTACTTC.

The rearrangement uses TRBV7-2 and TRBJ2-7; maybe TRBD2 (5 bases). This CDR3 has 11 amino acids. Germline V gene sequence: CDR1 SGHTA, CDR2 FQGNSA. Deletions cut 7 bases from V and 6 bases from J, with 10 bases between. The DNA of the CDR3 is TGTGCCAGCACCCAACTAGGCGAGCAGTACTTC. Its protein product is CASTQLGEQYF.

This chain links TRBV28 with TRBJ2-7; 13 positions match TRBD2. There are 15 residues in the CDR3. Germline V gene sequence: CDR1 MDHEN, CDR2 SYDVKM. The V gene end was trimmed by 3 bases and the J gene end by 4 bases; junction bases not matched to a gene: 3. The CDR3 DNA is TGTGCCAGCAGTTTTCGACTAGCGGGAGGATACGAGCAGTACTTC. This encodes CASSFRLAGGYEQYF.

This chain uses TRBV27 with TRBJ2-4; 9 nucleotides match TRBD1. The CDR3 spans 12 residues. The V and J ends lost 7 bases and 12 bases, in that order; junction bases with no gene match: 7. Germline-derived CDR1 and CDR2 are MNHEY and SMNVEV (reference sequence). CDR3 DNA sequence: TGTGCCAGCACCACACAGGGGGCGCCTCAGTACTTC. This sequence encodes CASTTQGAPQYF.

The CDR3 sequence is CSVEGSTRRLNEQFF. The CDR3 DNA sequence: TGCAGCGTTGAGGGTAGCACCCGAAGGTTGAATGAGCAGTTCTTC. The V and J genes are TRBV29-1 and TRBJ2-1; D uncertain. With 3 bases removed from V and 7 bases from J, the gap between germline ends came to 19 bases. CDR3 length: 15 amino acids. CDR1 is SQVTM, CDR2 ANQGSEA, per germline.

The J gene is TRBJ2-5, the V gene TRBV9, with D uncertain. Germline V gives CDR1 SGDLS, CDR2 YYNGEE. Trimming cost V 7 bases and J 2 bases, with 12 bases left between them. This CDR3 contains 13 residues. The CDR3 DNA reads as TGTGCCAGCTCTGGGGTAGAGCAAGAGACCCAGTACTTC. Translation: CASSGVEQETQYF.